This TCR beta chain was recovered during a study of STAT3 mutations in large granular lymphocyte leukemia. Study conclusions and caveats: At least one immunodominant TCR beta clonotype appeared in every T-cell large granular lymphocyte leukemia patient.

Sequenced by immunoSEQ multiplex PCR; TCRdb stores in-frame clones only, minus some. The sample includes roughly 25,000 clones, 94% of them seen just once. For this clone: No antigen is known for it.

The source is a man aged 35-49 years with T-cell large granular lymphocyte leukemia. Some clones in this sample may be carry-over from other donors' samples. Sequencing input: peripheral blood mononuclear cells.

Written as DNA, the CDR3 is TGCAGCGTAACCCTCGGGGCTAACTATGGCTACACCTTC. This translates into CSVTLGANYGYTF. The V gene is TRBV29-1, the J gene TRBJ1-2; D is ambiguous. Looked up from germline, CDR1 is SQVTM and CDR2 is ANQGSEA. This CDR3 spans 13 amino acids. Trimming cost V 6 bases and J 0 bases, with 11 bases left between them.